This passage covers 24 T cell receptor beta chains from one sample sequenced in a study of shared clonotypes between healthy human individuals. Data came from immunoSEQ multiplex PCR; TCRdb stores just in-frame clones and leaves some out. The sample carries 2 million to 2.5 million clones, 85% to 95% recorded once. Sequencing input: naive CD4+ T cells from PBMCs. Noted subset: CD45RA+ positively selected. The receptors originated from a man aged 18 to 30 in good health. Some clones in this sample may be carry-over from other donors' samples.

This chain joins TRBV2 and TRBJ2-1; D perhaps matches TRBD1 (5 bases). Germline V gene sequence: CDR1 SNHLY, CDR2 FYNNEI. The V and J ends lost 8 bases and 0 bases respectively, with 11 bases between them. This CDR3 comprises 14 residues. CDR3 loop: CASSDMNSYNEQFF. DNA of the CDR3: TGTGCCAGCTCGGACATGAACTCCTACAATGAGCAGTTCTTC. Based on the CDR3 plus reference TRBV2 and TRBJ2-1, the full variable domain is EPEVTQTPSHQVTQMGQEVILRCVPISNHLYFYWYRQILGQKVEFLVSFYNNEISEKSEIFDDQFSVERPDGSNFTLKIRSTKLEDSAMYFCASSDMNSYNEQFFGPGTRLTVL.

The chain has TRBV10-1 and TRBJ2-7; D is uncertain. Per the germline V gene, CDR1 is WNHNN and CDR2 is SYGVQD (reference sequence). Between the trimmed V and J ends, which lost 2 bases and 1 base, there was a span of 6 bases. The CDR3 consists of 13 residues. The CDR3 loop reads CASSEDGSYEQYF. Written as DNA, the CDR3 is TGCGCCAGCAGTGAGGACGGTTCCTACGAGCAGTACTTC.

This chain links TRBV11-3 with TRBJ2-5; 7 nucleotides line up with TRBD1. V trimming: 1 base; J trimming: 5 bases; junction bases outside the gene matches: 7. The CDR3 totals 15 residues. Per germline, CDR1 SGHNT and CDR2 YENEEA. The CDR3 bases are TGTGCCAGCAGCTTAGCACAGGGGCCGTGGGAGACCCAGTACTTC. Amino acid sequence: CASSLAQGPWETQYF.

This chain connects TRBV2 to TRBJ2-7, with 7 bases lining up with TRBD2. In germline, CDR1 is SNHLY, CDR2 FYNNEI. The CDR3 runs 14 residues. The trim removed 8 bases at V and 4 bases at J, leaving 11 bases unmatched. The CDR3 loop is CASRSTSVIYEQYF. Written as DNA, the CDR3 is TGTGCCAGCCGTAGCACTAGCGTTATTTACGAGCAGTACTTC.

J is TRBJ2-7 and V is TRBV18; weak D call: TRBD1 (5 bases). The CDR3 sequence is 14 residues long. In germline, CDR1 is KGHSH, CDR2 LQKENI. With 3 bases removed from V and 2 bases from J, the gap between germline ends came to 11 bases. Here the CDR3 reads CASSPQSGTYEQYF. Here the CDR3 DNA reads TGTGCCAGCTCACCGCAGTCAGGGACCTACGAGCAGTACTTC.

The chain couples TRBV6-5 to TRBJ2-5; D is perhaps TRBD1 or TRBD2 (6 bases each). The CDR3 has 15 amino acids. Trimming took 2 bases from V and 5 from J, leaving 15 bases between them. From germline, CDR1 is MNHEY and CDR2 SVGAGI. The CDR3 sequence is CASSYRGLAQETQYF. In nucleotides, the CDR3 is TGTGCCAGCAGTTACCGGGGGCTAGCACAGGAGACCCAGTACTTC.

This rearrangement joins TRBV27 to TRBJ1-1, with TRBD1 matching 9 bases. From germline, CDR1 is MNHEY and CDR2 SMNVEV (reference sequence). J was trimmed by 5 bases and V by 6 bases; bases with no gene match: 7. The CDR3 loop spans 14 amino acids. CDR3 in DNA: TGTGCCAGCAGCACTTGGACAGGGGCTACTGAAGCTTTCTTT. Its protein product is CASSTWTGATEAFF.

The CDR3, as DNA: TGTGCCAGCAGCCTCACACAGAACACTGAAGCTTTCTTT. Amino acids: CASSLTQNTEAFF. This rearrangement joins TRBV6-5 to TRBJ1-1, with D uncertain. Trimming cost V 6 bases and J 1 base, with 9 bases left between them. The CDR3 contains 13 residues. Per the germline V gene, CDR1 is MNHEY and CDR2 is SVGAGI.

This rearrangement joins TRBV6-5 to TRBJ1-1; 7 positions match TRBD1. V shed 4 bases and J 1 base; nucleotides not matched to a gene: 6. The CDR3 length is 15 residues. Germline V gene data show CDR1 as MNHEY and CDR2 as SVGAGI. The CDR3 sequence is CASSFIQGTNTEAFF. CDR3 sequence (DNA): TGTGCCAGCAGTTTCATACAGGGGACGAACACTGAAGCTTTCTTT.

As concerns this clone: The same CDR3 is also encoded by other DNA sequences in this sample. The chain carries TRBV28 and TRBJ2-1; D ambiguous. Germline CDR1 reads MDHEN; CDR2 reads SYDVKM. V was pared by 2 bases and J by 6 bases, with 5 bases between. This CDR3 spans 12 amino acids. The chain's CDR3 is CASSLRRNEQFF. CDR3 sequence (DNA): TGTGCCAGCAGTTTACGTCGCAATGAGCAGTTCTTC.

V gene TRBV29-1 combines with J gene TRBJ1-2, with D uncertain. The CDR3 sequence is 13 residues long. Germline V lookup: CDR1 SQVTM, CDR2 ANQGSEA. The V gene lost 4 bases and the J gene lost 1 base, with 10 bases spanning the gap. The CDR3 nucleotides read TGCAGCGTTGGCCAGAGACTTAACTATGGCTACACCTTC. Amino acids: CSVGQRLNYGYTF.

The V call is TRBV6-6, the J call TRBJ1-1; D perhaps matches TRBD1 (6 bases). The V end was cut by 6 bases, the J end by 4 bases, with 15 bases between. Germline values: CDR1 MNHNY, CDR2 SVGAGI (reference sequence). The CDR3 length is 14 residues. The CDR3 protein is CASSEWGARTEAFF. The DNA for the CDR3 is TGTGCCAGCAGCGAGTGGGGGGCGCGCACTGAAGCTTTCTTT.

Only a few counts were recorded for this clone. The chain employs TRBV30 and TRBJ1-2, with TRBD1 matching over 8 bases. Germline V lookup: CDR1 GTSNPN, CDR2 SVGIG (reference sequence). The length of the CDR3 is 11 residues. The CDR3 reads CAGGQEDGYTF. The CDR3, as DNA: TGTGCTGGGGGACAGGAAGATGGCTACACCTTC. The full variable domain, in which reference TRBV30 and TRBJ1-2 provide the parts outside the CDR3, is SQTIHQWPATLVQPVGSPLSLECTVEGTSNPNLYWYRQAAGRGLQLLFYSVGIGQISSEVPQNLSASRPQDRQFILSSKKLLLSDSGFYLCAGGQEDGYTFGSGTRLTVV.

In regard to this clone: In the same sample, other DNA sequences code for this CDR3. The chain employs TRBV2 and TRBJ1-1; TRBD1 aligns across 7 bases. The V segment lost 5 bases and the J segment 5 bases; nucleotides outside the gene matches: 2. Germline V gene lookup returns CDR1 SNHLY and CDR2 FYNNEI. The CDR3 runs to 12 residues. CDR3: CASSLQGTEAFF. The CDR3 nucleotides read TGTGCCAGCAGTCTACAGGGGACTGAAGCTTTCTTT.

This CDR3 reads CASSLLRRWPSYEQYF. The CDR3 DNA sequence: TGTGCCAGCAGCTTGTTGAGGAGATGGCCCTCCTACGAGCAGTACTTC. The chain recombines TRBV5-8 with TRBJ2-7, with D unresolved. Germline loops: CDR1 SGHTS, CDR2 YDEGEE. This CDR3 contains 16 residues. Trimming took 1 base from V and 0 from J, leaving 14 bases between them.

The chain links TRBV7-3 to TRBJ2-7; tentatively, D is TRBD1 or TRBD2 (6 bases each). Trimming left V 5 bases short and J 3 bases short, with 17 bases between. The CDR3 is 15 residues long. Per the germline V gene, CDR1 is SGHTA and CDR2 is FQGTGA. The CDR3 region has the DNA TGTGCCAGCAGCGAAAGAGGGGGGATGGGCTACGAGCAGTACTTC. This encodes CASSERGGMGYEQYF.

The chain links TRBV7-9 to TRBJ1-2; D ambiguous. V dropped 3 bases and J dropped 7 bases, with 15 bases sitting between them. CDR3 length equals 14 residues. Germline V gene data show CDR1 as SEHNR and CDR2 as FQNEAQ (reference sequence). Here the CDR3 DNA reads TGTGCCAGCAGCTTCCTCACCACACTATTTGGCTACACCTTC. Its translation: CASSFLTTLFGYTF.

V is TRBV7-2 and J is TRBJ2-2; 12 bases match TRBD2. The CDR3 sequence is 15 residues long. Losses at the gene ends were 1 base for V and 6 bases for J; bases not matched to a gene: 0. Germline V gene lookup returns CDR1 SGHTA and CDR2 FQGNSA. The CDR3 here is CASSLGTSGAGELFF. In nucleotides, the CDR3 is TGTGCCAGCAGCTTAGGGACTAGCGGGGCCGGGGAGCTGTTTTTT.

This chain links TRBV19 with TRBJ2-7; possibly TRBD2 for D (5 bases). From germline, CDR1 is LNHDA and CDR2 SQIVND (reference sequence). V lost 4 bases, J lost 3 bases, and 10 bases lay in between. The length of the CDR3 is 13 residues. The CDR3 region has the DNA TGTGCCAGTAGTACGGGATCTTACTACGAGCAGTACTTC. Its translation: CASSTGSYYEQYF.

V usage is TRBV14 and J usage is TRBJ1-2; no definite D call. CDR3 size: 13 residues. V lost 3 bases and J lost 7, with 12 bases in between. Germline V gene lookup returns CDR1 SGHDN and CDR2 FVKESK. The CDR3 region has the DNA TGTGCCAGCAGCCAGGCTGGGATTAGTGGCTACACCTTC. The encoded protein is CASSQAGISGYTF.

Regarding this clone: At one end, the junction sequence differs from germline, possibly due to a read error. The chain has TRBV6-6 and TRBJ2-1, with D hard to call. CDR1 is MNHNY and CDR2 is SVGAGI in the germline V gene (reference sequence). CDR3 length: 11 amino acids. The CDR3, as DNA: TGTGCCAGCATTTACCGCAATGAGCAGTTCTTC. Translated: CASIYRNEQFF.

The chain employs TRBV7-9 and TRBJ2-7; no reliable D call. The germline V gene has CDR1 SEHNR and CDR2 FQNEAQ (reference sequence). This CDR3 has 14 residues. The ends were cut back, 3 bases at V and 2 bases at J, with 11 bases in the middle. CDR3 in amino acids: CASSFSDPPYEQYF. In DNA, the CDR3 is TGTGCCAGCAGCTTTTCGGATCCTCCCTACGAGCAGTACTTC.

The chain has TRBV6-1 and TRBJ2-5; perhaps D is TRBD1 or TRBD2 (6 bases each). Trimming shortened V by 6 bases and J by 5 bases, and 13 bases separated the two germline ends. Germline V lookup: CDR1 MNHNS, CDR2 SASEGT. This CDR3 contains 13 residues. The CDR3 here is CASSNGGVETQYF. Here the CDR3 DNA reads TGTGCCAGCAGCAACGGGGGCGTGGAGACCCAGTACTTC.

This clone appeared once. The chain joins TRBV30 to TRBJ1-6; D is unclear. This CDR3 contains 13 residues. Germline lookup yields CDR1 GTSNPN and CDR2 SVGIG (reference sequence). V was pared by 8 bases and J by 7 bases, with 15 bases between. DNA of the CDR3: TGTGCCACCTCGACCGCTGACAATTCACCCCTCCACTTT. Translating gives CATSTADNSPLHF.